This T cell receptor beta chain appears in the sequencing data of a study of Graves' ophthalmopathy and Graves' hyperthyroidism. TCR beta CDR3 regions were amplified from RNA transcripts. First-round RT-PCR employed HTBI primers, with a second-round multiplex PCR after it. TCRdb passed the multiplex PCR reads through MiXCR, listing each CDR3 protein once. This table has around 670,000 distinct CDR3 sequences, roughly 41% appearing once. The CDR3 is 13 residues long. V shed 5 bases and J shed 8 bases, with 13 bases lying between them. Per the germline V gene, CDR1 is MDHEN and CDR2 is SYDVKM. The sample was peripheral blood. V is TRBV28 and J is TRBJ1-3, with D unclear. This TCR derives from an adult man with Graves' ophthalmopathy. In DNA form, the CDR3 reads TGTGCCAGCAGTACCGGACTCGGAGACACCATATATTTT. Its protein product is CASSTGLGDTIYF.